What follows are 18 T cell receptor beta chains derived from one specimen sequenced in a study of shared clonotypes between healthy human individuals. Generated by immunoSEQ multiplex PCR, the TCRdb table keeps only in-frame clones and is missing some. Here the sample spans fewer than 850,000 clones, about 92% being singletons. The sequenced sample consisted of memory CD8+ T cells from PBMCs. Documented subset: CD45RO+ cells pooled with CCR7-negative TemRA cells. Receptor source: a man younger than 30 in good health. Some clones in this sample may be carry-over from other donors' samples.

V usage is TRBV4-2 and J usage is TRBJ2-2; D unresolved. There are 18 residues in the CDR3. Germline CDR1 and CDR2: LGHNA and YNFKEQ. V lost 0 bases, J lost 1 base, and 15 bases lay in between. The CDR3 region has the DNA TGTGCCAGCAGCCAAGATTCCGGGCAATTCCTGAACACCGGGGAGCTGTTTTTT. Translation: CASSQDSGQFLNTGELFF.

This clone was detected only once. CDR3 loop: CASSPPRMGHRVEAFF. The CDR3 DNA sequence: TGTGCCAGCAGCCCACCCCGCATGGGACACCGGGTGGAAGCTTTCTTT. This chain links TRBV9 with TRBJ1-1, with D possibly being TRBD1 (6 bases). The length of the CDR3 is 16 residues. Per the germline V gene, CDR1 is SGDLS and CDR2 is YYNGEE. V was shortened by 4 bases and J by 8 bases, with 24 bases between the two germline ends.

This chain links TRBV10-3 with TRBJ1-6; D is unclear. CDR3 length: 13 amino acids. Trimming cost V 10 bases and J 6 bases, with 13 bases left between them. CDR1 is ENHRY, CDR2 SYGVKD, per germline. The CDR3 loop reads CATQTEVNSPLHF. The CDR3 coding sequence is TGTGCCACTCAGACGGAAGTTAATTCACCCCTCCACTTT.

This chain links TRBV5-1 with TRBJ2-3; D is unresolved. Deletions cut 0 bases from V and 0 bases from J, with 11 bases between. This CDR3 has 16 amino acids. The germline gives CDR1 SGHRS, CDR2 YFSETQ. The CDR3 sequence: CASSLVYTLSTDTQYF. The DNA for the CDR3 is TGCGCCAGCAGCTTGGTGTATACCCTTAGCACAGATACGCAGTATTTT. The variable domain in full, with the rest retrieved from reference TRBV5-1 and TRBJ2-3, is KAGVTQTPRYLIKTRGQQVTLSCSPISGHRSVSWYQQTPGQGLQFLFEYFSETQRNKGNFPGRFSGRQFSNSRSEMNVSTLELGDSALYLCASSLVYTLSTDTQYFGPGTRLTVL.

J is TRBJ2-1 and V is TRBV11-2; D might be TRBD2 (6 bases). Germline CDR1 is SGHAT and CDR2 is FQNNGV. Trimming took off 4 bases at V and 0 bases at J, with 10 bases between the two ends. The CDR3 consists of 15 residues. CDR3 bases: TGTGCCAGCAGCTCCCGGGAGAGCTCCTACAATGAGCAGTTCTTC. Its translation is CASSSRESSYNEQFF.

This chain uses TRBV5-1 with TRBJ2-7; D remains ambiguous. The CDR3 covers 13 residues. Deletions cut 0 bases from V and 3 bases from J, with 7 bases between. Germline CDR1 reads SGHRS; CDR2 reads YFSETQ. The CDR3 DNA reads TGCGCCAGCAGCTTGGCGCTCAACTACGAGCAGTACTTC. It specifies CASSLALNYEQYF.

The chain combines TRBV19 with TRBJ1-2; 7 bases agree with TRBD1. Germline CDR1 is LNHDA and CDR2 is SQIVND (reference sequence). The CDR3 loop spans 12 amino acids. Trimming at V came to 4 bases and at J to 8 bases, leaving 4 bases not matched to a gene. The CDR3 is CASSRDRDGYTF. The DNA of the CDR3 is TGTGCCAGTAGTAGGGACAGAGACGGCTACACCTTC.

This sequence joins TRBV29-1 and TRBJ2-3; D gene unclear. V was cut by 5 bases and J by 0 bases, with 12 bases left in between. The germline CDR1 and CDR2 sequences are SQVTM and ANQGSEA. The CDR3 sequence is 14 residues long. CDR3 sequence (DNA): TGCAGCGTTAAAATAGGCACTAGCACAGATACGCAGTATTTT. Residues: CSVKIGTSTDTQYF.

The J gene is TRBJ2-7, the V gene TRBV18; 11 nucleotides line up with TRBD1. Unmatched junction bases numbered 8, after V lost 1 base and J lost 6 bases. The length of the CDR3 is 16 residues. Per the germline V gene, CDR1 is KGHSH and CDR2 is LQKENI. Written as DNA, the CDR3 is TGTGCCAGCTCACCACTGATGAGGACAGGGGGCCCCGAGCAGTACTTC. Translating gives CASSPLMRTGGPEQYF.

The chain joins TRBV2 to TRBJ2-7; D is unresolved. This CDR3 is built from 12 residues. Trimming removed 3 bases at V and 7 bases at J, with 10 bases between. Germline values: CDR1 SNHLY, CDR2 FYNNEI. CDR3 coding DNA: TGTGCCAGCAGTGACCCTGACTTTGAGCAGTACTTC. Protein sequence: CASSDPDFEQYF.

This rearrangement joins TRBV29-1 to TRBJ2-1, with TRBD2 matching 7 bases. CDR1 is SQVTM and CDR2 is ANQGSEA in the germline V gene. The junction had 20 bases not matched to a gene; V was cut back by 8 bases and J by 10 bases. This CDR3 has 15 residues. In DNA, the CDR3 is TGCAGCCCAAATTTGGCGGAGGTCTCCGGGGGGGAGCAGTTCTTC. As protein: CSPNLAEVSGGEQFF.

CDR3 in DNA: TGTGCCAGCAGTTTTCTGTTCACAGATACGCAGTATTTT. It codes for CASSFLFTDTQYF. The chain combines TRBV28 with TRBJ2-3; no reliable D call. The V end lost 3 bases, the J end lost 2 bases, and 6 bases lay between the germline ends. This CDR3 contains 13 residues. Germline CDR1 and CDR2: MDHEN and SYDVKM.

The chain recombines TRBV28 with TRBJ1-5; D gene uncertain. The CDR3 contains 12 residues. The germline gives CDR1 MDHEN, CDR2 SYDVKM. Trimming took off 7 bases at V and 5 bases at J, with 9 bases between the two ends. The CDR3 sequence is CASKRRDQPQHF. The DNA for the CDR3 is TGTGCCAGCAAAAGGCGGGATCAGCCCCAGCATTTT.

The sample holds one count of this clone. CDR3 in amino acids: CASSQLGGGTEAFF. The CDR3 region has the DNA TGTGCCAGCAGCCAACTTGGGGGGGGCACTGAAGCTTTCTTT. V gene TRBV4-2 combines with J gene TRBJ1-1, with D possibly matching TRBD1 (5 bases). The V gene lost 2 bases and the J gene lost 4 bases, with 11 bases spanning the gap. The germline gives CDR1 LGHNA, CDR2 YNFKEQ. The CDR3 contains 14 residues.

CDR3: CASSQDLGLPMENSYEQYF. CDR3 in DNA: TGCGCCAGCAGCCAAGATTTAGGACTGCCCATGGAGAACTCCTACGAGCAGTACTTC. The rearrangement links TRBV4-1 to TRBJ2-7; D may be TRBD2 (5 bases). The CDR3 runs 19 residues. Germline values: CDR1 MGHRA, CDR2 YSYEKL. The ends were cut back, 0 bases at V and 0 bases at J, with 21 bases in the middle.

The chain joins TRBV7-9 to TRBJ2-1, with TRBD2 identical over 9 bases. The V segment lost 5 bases and the J segment 1 base; nucleotides outside the gene matches: 3. Germline V gene lookup returns CDR1 SEHNR and CDR2 FQNEAQ (reference sequence). The CDR3 totals 15 residues. CDR3 sequence (DNA): TGTGCCAGCAGCACGACTAGCGGTTCCTACAATGAGCAGTTCTTC. It is translated as CASSTTSGSYNEQFF. The variable domain in full, completed from reference TRBV7-9 and TRBJ2-1, reads DTGVSQNPRHKITKRGQNVTFRCDPISEHNRLYWYRQTLGQGPEFLTYFQNEAQLEKSRLLSDRFSAERPKGSFSTLEIQRTEQGDSAMYLCASSTTSGSYNEQFFGPGTRLTVL.

The rearrangement uses TRBV27 and TRBJ1-1; 9 bases are a match to TRBD1. CDR3 size: 14 residues. V trimming: 2 bases; J trimming: 8 bases; junction bases outside the gene matches: 6. CDR1 is MNHEY and CDR2 is SMNVEV in the germline V gene (reference sequence). Written as DNA, the CDR3 is TGTGCCAGCAGTTTACAGGGACAGGGTAGCGAAGCTTTCTTT. Protein sequence: CASSLQGQGSEAFF.

This clone has only one observation. The rearrangement joins TRBV4-1 to TRBJ1-2, with D maybe TRBD1 (5 bases). The V end lost 0 bases, the J end lost 1 base, and 12 bases lay between the germline ends. Looked up from germline, CDR1 is MGHRA and CDR2 is YSYEKL. The CDR3 runs 16 residues. The DNA for the CDR3 is TGCGCCAGCAGCCAAGATCCGTCAGGGTTTAACTATGGCTACACCTTC. Its translation: CASSQDPSGFNYGYTF.